These 28 T cell receptor beta chains originate from one sample sequenced in a study of identical twins. TCRdb independently ran MiXCR on the 5' RACE reads; one entry per CDR3 protein. The profile shows about 450,000 distinct CDR3 sequences, under 20% of them singletons. Sequenced material: naive T cells sorted from blood. These receptors originate from a man aged 50 to 59 in good health.

At least ten counts were recorded for this clonotype. This chain connects TRBV5-1 to TRBJ1-1; weak D call: TRBD1 (6 bases). The V and J ends lost 1 base and 1 base respectively, with 20 bases between them. The CDR3 loop spans 18 amino acids. Per germline, CDR1 SGHRS and CDR2 YFSETQ. CDR3 in DNA: TGCGCCAGCAGCTTGCTCGGGACCACAGGGAGGAGGAACACTGAAGCTTTCTTT. The encoded protein is CASSLLGTTGRRNTEAFF.

The table lists this clonotype with many counts. J is TRBJ1-6 and V is TRBV7-6; D possibly corresponds to TRBD1 (5 bases). This CDR3 has 14 amino acids. Germline V lookup: CDR1 SGHVS, CDR2 FNYEAQ. Between the trimmed V and J ends, which lost 0 bases and 8 bases, there was a span of 8 bases. This chain's CDR3 is CASSLAGGYSPLHF. In nucleotides, the CDR3 is TGTGCCAGCAGCTTAGCTGGGGGGTATTCACCCCTCCACTTT.

V is TRBV29-1 and J is TRBJ2-2; 8 positions match TRBD1. J gave up 1 base and V 6 bases, and 7 bases lay outside the gene matches. CDR1 and CDR2 (germline): SQVTM, ANQGSEA. This CDR3 has 15 residues. The CDR3 loop reads CSVKTGTGNTGELFF. CDR3 DNA: TGCAGCGTCAAAACCGGGACAGGGAACACCGGGGAGCTGTTTTTT.

This clonotype turned up a few times. At one end the junction does not follow the germline gene, possibly because of a read error. This rearrangement joins TRBV7-7 to TRBJ2-5; no definite D call. Germline loops: CDR1 SSHAT, CDR2 FNYEAQ (reference sequence). The CDR3 is 13 amino acids. CDR3 protein: CASRHPLEETQYF. The CDR3 nucleotides are TGTGCTAGCAGACATCCCTTGGAGGAGACCCAGTACTTC.

Many counts were recorded for this clonotype. The chain couples TRBV29-1 to TRBJ2-5; perhaps TRBD1 as D (7 bases). The germline V gene has CDR1 SQVTM and CDR2 ANQGSEA. V lost 7 bases to trimming and J lost 2 bases, with 17 bases between them. The CDR3 runs to 14 residues. CDR3: CSGGAGQTQETQYF. The CDR3 DNA sequence: TGCAGCGGGGGTGCGGGACAGACTCAAGAGACCCAGTACTTC.

This sequence joins TRBV11-2 and TRBJ2-1, with 10 bases identical to TRBD2. With V trimmed by 5 bases and J by 6 bases, 7 bases remained unmatched. Germline CDR1 reads SGHAT; CDR2 reads FQNNGV. The CDR3 has 15 residues. The CDR3 reads CASSLQRGGFNEQFF. Here the CDR3 DNA reads TGTGCCAGCAGCCTCCAGCGGGGGGGTTTCAATGAGCAGTTCTTC.

This clonotype showed up just a few times. V gene TRBV5-4 combines with J gene TRBJ2-7; no clear D. Germline CDR1 reads SGHNT; CDR2 reads YYREEE (reference sequence). The CDR3 extends over 14 amino acids. With 2 bases removed from V and 0 bases from J, the gap between germline ends came to 9 bases. The CDR3 DNA follows: TGTGCCAGCAGCTTAAACACGGACTCCTACGAGCAGTACTTC. Translated, it gives CASSLNTDSYEQYF.

This clonotype was detected ten times or more. V gene TRBV10-2 combines with J gene TRBJ2-7, with 8 positions matching TRBD2. Germline CDR1 reads WSHSY; CDR2 reads SAAADI. This CDR3 contains 15 residues. V shed 5 bases, J shed 0 bases, and the junction held 6 bases outside the gene matches. The CDR3 loop is CASSISGVASYEQYF. As DNA, the CDR3 is TGCGCCAGCAGTATTAGCGGGGTCGCCTCCTACGAGCAGTACTTC.

J is TRBJ1-5 and V is TRBV20-1, with 7 bases fitting TRBD1. The CDR3 is 19 residues long. The V gene's germline CDR1 is DFQATT and CDR2 SNEGSKA (reference sequence). V was clipped by 4 bases and J by 3 bases; unmatched bases: 21. The CDR3: CSAMKAGTAFSTSNQPQHF. The CDR3 DNA sequence: TGCAGTGCTATGAAAGCCGGGACAGCTTTTAGCACCTCCAATCAGCCCCAGCATTTT.

This clonotype was seen repeatedly, ten times or more. The chain employs TRBV10-3 and TRBJ2-6, with D unclear. The CDR3 sequence is 14 residues long. Germline V gives CDR1 ENHRY, CDR2 SYGVKD. The V gene lost 6 bases and the J gene lost 4 bases, with 10 bases spanning the gap. In DNA form, the CDR3 reads TGTGCCATCAGAATAGGGATCGGGGCCAACGTCCTGACTTTC. It specifies CAIRIGIGANVLTF.

The sample holds many counts of this clonotype. This chain joins TRBV20-1 and TRBJ2-2; 10 bases agree with TRBD1. Per germline, CDR1 DFQATT and CDR2 SNEGSKA (reference sequence). J was trimmed by 5 bases and V by 3 bases; bases with no gene match: 3. This CDR3 spans 14 amino acids. The CDR3 sequence is CSARTGGATGELFF. The CDR3 DNA follows: TGCAGTGCTAGGACAGGGGGCGCAACCGGGGAGCTGTTTTTT.

This clonotype has just a few counts. J is TRBJ2-3 and V is TRBV15; 8 bases are a match to TRBD1. Germline CDR1 is LNHNV and CDR2 is YYDKDF (reference sequence). The CDR3 totals 17 residues. V lost 1 base and J lost 7; bases outside the gene matches: 13. CDR3 sequence reads: CATSRVRTGRLANTQYF. The DNA of the CDR3 is TGTGCCACCAGCAGAGTAAGGACAGGGAGGTTGGCGAATACGCAGTATTTT.

The rearrangement joins TRBV6-2 or TRBV6-3 to TRBJ1-1; TRBD1 might be the D (5 bases). This CDR3 comprises 17 residues. V was pared by 2 bases and J by 1 base, with 17 bases between. Germline V gene lookup returns CDR1 MNHEY and CDR2 SVGEGT. The CDR3 coding sequence is TGTGCCAGCAGTTACACGGCAGGGAAGGGGCCGAACACTGAAGCTTTCTTT. This encodes CASSYTAGKGPNTEAFF.

This clonotype occurred many times. The J gene is TRBJ2-5, the V gene TRBV6-5; 7 nucleotides agree with TRBD1. The CDR3 spans 18 residues. Per the germline V gene, CDR1 is MNHEY and CDR2 is SVGAGI. Losses at the gene ends were 0 bases for V and 2 bases for J; bases not matched to a gene: 12. The CDR3 protein is CASSYSAPGLGQQETQYF. In DNA form, the CDR3 reads TGTGCCAGCAGTTACTCGGCCCCAGGGCTGGGACAGCAAGAGACCCAGTACTTC.

Only a few counts were recorded for this clonotype. The J gene is TRBJ2-7, the V gene TRBV20-1; D gene uncertain. Between the trimmed V and J ends, which lost 0 bases and 6 bases, there was a span of 9 bases. The germline CDR1 and CDR2 sequences are DFQATT and SNEGSKA (reference sequence). The CDR3 contains 12 residues. The chain's CDR3 is CSAREPFVEQYF. In DNA form, the CDR3 reads TGCAGTGCTAGAGAACCCTTTGTCGAGCAGTACTTC.

The V and J genes are TRBV10-3 and TRBJ2-1; 8 nucleotides agree with TRBD2. Losses at the gene ends were 4 bases for V and 7 bases for J; bases not matched to a gene: 12. Germline V gene data show CDR1 as ENHRY and CDR2 as SYGVKD. The CDR3 sequence is 16 residues long. The CDR3 protein is CAISVGREASGNEQFF. The DNA for the CDR3 is TGTGCCATCAGTGTAGGGCGGGAGGCCTCGGGAAATGAGCAGTTCTTC.

This clonotype has a handful of counts. The chain carries TRBV29-1 and TRBJ2-3; TRBD1 might be the D (8 bases). Looked up from germline, CDR1 is SQVTM and CDR2 is ANQGSEA. This CDR3 is built from 15 residues. V was clipped by 7 bases and J by 4 bases, with 21 bases between them. The CDR3 bases are TGCAGCGCCCGGGGGGCAGGGGGCTTGGCAGATACGCAGTATTTT. It yields the protein CSARGAGGLADTQYF.

This clonotype was seen many times. One junction end disagrees with the germline gene, perhaps due to a read error. The chain couples TRBV20-1 to TRBJ2-1; D uncertain. Germline assignment: CDR1 DFQATT and CDR2 SNEGSKA (reference sequence). The CDR3 is made up of 14 amino acids. CDR3 protein: CSAPDGLSFNEQFF. CDR3 DNA: TGCAGTGCTCCGGACGGATTATCCTTCAATGAGCAGTTCTTC.

The CDR3 bases are TGTGCCAGCAGTACCGGGACAGGGGATACTAATGAAAAACTGTTTTTT. This gives the protein CASSTGTGDTNEKLFF. The chain carries TRBV6-1 and TRBJ1-4; TRBD1 aligns across 10 bases. Per germline, CDR1 MNHNS and CDR2 SASEGT. The CDR3 loop spans 16 amino acids. With 5 bases clipped from V and 2 bases from J, the junction kept 5 bases outside the gene matches.

This clonotype was observed a handful of times. The chain's CDR3 is CASSRAQGGQYEQYF. The CDR3 bases are TGCGCCAGCAGTCGAGCACAGGGAGGTCAGTACGAGCAGTACTTC. The chain employs TRBV4-1 and TRBJ2-7; perhaps D is TRBD1 or TRBD2 (6 bases each). The V end lost 6 bases, the J end lost 4 bases, and 19 bases lay between the germline ends. CDR3 length equals 15 residues. Germline values: CDR1 MGHRA, CDR2 YSYEKL.

This clonotype was counted ten times or more. The chain employs TRBV7-2 and TRBJ2-7, with 8 bases fitting TRBD2. V shed 1 base and J 3 bases; nucleotides not matched to a gene: 2. The CDR3 totals 14 residues. The germline V gene encodes CDR1 SGHTA and CDR2 FQGNSA. Here the CDR3 reads CASSLVLAGYEQYF. DNA for the CDR3: TGTGCCAGCAGCTTAGTTCTAGCGGGCTACGAGCAGTACTTC. Drawing the rest from reference TRBV7-2 and TRBJ2-7, the complete variable domain is GAGVSQSPSNKVTEKGKDVELRCDPISGHTALYWYRQSLGQGLEFLIYFQGNSAPDKSGLPSDRFSAERTGGSVSTLTIQRTQQEDSAVYLCASSLVLAGYEQYFGPGTRLTVT.

This clonotype appeared a few times. The rearrangement uses TRBV2 and TRBJ2-1; 8 nucleotides align to TRBD2. J was trimmed by 3 bases and V by 5 bases; bases with no gene match: 6. Germline loops: CDR1 SNHLY, CDR2 FYNNEI. The CDR3 consists of 15 residues. The CDR3, as DNA: TGTGCCAGCAGTTCATTTAGCGGGAACTACAATGAGCAGTTCTTC. It yields the protein CASSSFSGNYNEQFF.

This clonotype was detected a few times. The chain recombines TRBV10-3 with TRBJ2-7; D uncertain. V lost 3 bases to trimming and J lost 0 bases, with 9 bases between them. This CDR3 is built from 14 residues. Germline lookup yields CDR1 ENHRY and CDR2 SYGVKD. CDR3 loop: CAISELQSSYEQYF. The CDR3 DNA reads as TGTGCCATCAGTGAACTACAGTCCTCCTACGAGCAGTACTTC.

The chain's CDR3 is CASIYFEDTQYF. Here the CDR3 DNA reads TGTGCCAGCATCTACTTTGAGGATACGCAGTATTTT. The chain has TRBV9 and TRBJ2-3; no firm D call. This CDR3 region has 12 residues. V lost 6 bases to trimming and J lost 6 bases, with 11 bases between them. Germline V gene sequence: CDR1 SGDLS, CDR2 YYNGEE.

Here the CDR3 DNA reads TGTGCCAGCAGTTCACGGACAGCCAGTGAGCAGTTCTTC. Its protein product is CASSSRTASEQFF. V and J are TRBV7-9 and TRBJ2-1; a possible D gene is TRBD1 (6 bases). The CDR3 consists of 13 residues. The ends were cut back, 6 bases at V and 9 bases at J, with 15 bases in the middle. Germline CDR1 and CDR2: SEHNR and FQNEAQ (reference sequence).

As DNA, the CDR3 is TGTGCCAGCAGTTTATGGTCAGGGGAGGGAGATACGCAGTATTTT. Protein sequence: CASSLWSGEGDTQYF. V usage is TRBV27 and J usage is TRBJ2-3, with a tentative D call TRBD2 (7 bases). V shed 1 base and J shed 5 bases, with 13 bases lying between them. The length of the CDR3 is 15 residues. Germline CDR1 MNHEY, CDR2 SMNVEV (reference sequence).

There are a few counts of this clonotype. V usage is TRBV6-5 and J usage is TRBJ2-2; D remains unclear. V lost 4 bases to trimming and J lost 5 bases, with 11 bases between them. From germline, CDR1 is MNHEY and CDR2 SVGAGI. The CDR3 runs to 14 residues. The CDR3 DNA sequence: TGTGCCAGCAGTTCTGGGCCCCGGACCGGGGAGCTGTTTTTT. Its translation is CASSSGPRTGELFF.

This clonotype was observed at least ten times. The V and J genes are TRBV20-1 and TRBJ2-1, with D maybe TRBD2 (5 bases). The germline V and J ends were trimmed by 6 bases and 3 bases, with 21 bases remaining between them. In germline, CDR1 is DFQATT, CDR2 SNEGSKA (reference sequence). The CDR3 consists of 16 residues. Here the CDR3 reads CSAPSQRRTIYNEQFF. CDR3 DNA: TGCAGTGCCCCCAGCCAGCGGAGAACTATCTACAATGAGCAGTTCTTC.